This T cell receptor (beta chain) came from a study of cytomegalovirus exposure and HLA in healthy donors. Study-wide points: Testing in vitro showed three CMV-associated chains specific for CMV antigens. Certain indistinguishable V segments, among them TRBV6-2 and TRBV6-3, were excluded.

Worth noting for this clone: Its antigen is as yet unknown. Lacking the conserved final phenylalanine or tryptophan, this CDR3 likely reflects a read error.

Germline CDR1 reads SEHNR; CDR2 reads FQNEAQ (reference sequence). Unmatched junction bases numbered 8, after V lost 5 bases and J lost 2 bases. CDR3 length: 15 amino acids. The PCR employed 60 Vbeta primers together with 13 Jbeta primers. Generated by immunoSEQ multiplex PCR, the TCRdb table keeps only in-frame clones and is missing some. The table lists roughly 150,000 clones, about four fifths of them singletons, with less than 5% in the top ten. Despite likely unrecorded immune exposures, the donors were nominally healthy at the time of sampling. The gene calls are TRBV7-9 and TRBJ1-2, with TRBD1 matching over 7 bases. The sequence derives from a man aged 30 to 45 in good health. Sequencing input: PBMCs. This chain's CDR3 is CASSGPGQKNYGYTL. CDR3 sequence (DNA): TGTGCCAGCAGCGGACCGGGACAGAAAAACTATGGCTACACCCTC.